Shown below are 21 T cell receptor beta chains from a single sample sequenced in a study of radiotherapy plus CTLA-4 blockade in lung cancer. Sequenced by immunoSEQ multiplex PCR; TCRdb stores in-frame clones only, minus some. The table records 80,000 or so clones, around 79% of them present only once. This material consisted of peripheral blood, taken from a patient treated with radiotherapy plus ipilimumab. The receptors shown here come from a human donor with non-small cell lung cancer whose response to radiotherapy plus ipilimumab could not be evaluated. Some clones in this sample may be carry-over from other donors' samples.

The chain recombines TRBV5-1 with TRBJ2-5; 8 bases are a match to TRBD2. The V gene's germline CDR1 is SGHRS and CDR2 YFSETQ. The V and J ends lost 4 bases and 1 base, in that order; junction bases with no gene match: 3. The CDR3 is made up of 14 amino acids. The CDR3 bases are TGCGCCAGCAGCCCCGGGGGGGGCCAAGAGACCCAGTACTTC. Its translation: CASSPGGGQETQYF.

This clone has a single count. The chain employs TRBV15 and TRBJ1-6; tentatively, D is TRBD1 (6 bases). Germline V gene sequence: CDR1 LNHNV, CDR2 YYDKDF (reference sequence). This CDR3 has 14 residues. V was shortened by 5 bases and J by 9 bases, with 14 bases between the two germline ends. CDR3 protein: CATSQGQVRSPLHF. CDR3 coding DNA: TGTGCCACCAGCCAGGGGCAGGTTCGTTCACCCCTCCACTTT.

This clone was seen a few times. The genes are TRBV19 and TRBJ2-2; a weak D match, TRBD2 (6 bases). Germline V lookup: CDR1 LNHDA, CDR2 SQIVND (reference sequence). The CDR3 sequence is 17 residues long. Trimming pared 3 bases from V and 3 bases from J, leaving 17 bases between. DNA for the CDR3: TGTGCCAGTAGTATTTTTTACGTCGGGGGAGACACCGGGGAGCTGTTTTTT. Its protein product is CASSIFYVGGDTGELFF.

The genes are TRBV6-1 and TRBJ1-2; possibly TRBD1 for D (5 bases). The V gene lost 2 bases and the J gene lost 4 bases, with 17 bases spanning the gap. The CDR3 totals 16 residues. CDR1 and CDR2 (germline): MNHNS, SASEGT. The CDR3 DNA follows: TGTGCCAGCAGTGAATATAGGGCAGGGCCTTCCTATGGCTACACCTTC. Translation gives CASSEYRAGPSYGYTF.

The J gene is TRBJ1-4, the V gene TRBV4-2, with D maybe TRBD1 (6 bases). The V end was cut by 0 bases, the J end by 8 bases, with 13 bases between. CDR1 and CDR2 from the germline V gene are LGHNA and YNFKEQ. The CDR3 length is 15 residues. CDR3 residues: CASSQEAGAREKLFF. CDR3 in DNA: TGTGCCAGCAGCCAAGAGGCAGGGGCTAGGGAAAAACTGTTTTTT.

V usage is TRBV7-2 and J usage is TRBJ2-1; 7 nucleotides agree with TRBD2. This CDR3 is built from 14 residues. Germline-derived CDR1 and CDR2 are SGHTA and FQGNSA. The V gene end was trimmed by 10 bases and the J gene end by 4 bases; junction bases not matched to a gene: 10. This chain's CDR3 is CATREETSYNEQFF. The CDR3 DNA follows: TGTGCCACCCGGGAGGAGACTAGTTACAATGAGCAGTTCTTC.

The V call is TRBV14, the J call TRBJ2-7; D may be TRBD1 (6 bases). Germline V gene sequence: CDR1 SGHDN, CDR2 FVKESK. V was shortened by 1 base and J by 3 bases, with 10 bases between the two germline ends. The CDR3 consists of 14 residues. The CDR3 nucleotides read TGTGCCAGCAGCCAAGTCGCAGGGGACTACGAGCAGTACTTC. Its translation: CASSQVAGDYEQYF.

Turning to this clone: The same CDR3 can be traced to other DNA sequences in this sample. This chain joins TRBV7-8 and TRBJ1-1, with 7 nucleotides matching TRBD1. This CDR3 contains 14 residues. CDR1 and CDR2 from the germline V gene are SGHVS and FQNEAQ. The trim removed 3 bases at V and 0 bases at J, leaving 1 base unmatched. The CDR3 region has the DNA TGTGCCAGCAGCTTGGGACAGATGAACACTGAAGCTTTCTTT. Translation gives CASSLGQMNTEAFF.

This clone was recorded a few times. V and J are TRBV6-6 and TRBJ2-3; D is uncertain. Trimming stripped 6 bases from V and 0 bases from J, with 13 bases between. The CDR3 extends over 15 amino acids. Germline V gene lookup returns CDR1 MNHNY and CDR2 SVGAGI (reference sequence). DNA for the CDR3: TGTGCCAGCAGCAGCGACGGTACTAGCACAGATACGCAGTATTTT. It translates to CASSSDGTSTDTQYF.

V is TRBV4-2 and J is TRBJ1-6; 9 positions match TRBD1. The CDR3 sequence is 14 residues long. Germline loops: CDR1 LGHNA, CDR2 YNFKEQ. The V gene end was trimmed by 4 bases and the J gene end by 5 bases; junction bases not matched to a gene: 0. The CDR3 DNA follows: TGTGCCAGCAGCCGGGACAGGGATAATTCACCCCTCCACTTT. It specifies CASSRDRDNSPLHF.

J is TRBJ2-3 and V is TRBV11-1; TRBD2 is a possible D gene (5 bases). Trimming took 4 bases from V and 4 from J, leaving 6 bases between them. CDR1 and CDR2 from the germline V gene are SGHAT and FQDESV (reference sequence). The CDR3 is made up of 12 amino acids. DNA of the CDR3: TGTGCCAGCAGCTGGCGGGCAGATACGCAGTATTTT. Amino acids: CASSWRADTQYF.

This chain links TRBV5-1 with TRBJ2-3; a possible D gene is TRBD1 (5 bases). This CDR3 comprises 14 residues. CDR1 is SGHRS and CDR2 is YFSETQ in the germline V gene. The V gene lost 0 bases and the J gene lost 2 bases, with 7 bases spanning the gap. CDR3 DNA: TGCGCCAGCAGCTTGGGACAGTTCACAGATACGCAGTATTTT. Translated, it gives CASSLGQFTDTQYF.

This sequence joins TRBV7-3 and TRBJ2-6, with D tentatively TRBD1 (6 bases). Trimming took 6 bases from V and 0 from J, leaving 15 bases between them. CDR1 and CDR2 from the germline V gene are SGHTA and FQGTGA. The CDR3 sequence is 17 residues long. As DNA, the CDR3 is TGTGCCAGCAGGGAACGGGGACAAATCTCTGGGGCCAACGTCCTGACTTTC. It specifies CASRERGQISGANVLTF.

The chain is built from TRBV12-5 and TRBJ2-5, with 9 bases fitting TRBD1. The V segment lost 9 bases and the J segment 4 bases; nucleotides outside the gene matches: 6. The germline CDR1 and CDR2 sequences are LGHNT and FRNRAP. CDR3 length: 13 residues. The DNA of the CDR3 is TGTGCTAGCCCAGACAGGGGGAGAGAGACCCAGTACTTC. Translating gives CASPDRGRETQYF.

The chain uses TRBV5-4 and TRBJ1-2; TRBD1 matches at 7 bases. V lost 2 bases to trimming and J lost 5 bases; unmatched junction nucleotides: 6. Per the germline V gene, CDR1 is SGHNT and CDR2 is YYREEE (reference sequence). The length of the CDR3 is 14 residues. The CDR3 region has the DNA TGTGCCAGCAGCTTACAGGGGAGAGGGTATGGCTACACCTTC. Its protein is CASSLQGRGYGYTF.

CDR3 nucleotide sequence: TGTGCCAGCAGTAAACCGGGACTAGCGGGGTATGCCAAAAACATTCAGTACTTC. Its protein product is CASSKPGLAGYAKNIQYF. The chain carries TRBV2 and TRBJ2-4, with 13 bases identical to TRBD2. The CDR3 spans 18 residues. With V trimmed by 5 bases and J by 1 base, 8 bases remained unmatched. Germline V CDR1 and CDR2: SNHLY, FYNNEI. Looking up the rest from reference TRBV2 and TRBJ2-4 gives the full variable domain: EPEVTQTPSHQVTQMGQEVILRCVPISNHLYFYWYRQILGQKVEFLVSFYNNEISEKSEIFDDQFSVERPDGSNFTLKIRSTKLEDSAMYFCASSKPGLAGYAKNIQYFGAGTRLSVL.

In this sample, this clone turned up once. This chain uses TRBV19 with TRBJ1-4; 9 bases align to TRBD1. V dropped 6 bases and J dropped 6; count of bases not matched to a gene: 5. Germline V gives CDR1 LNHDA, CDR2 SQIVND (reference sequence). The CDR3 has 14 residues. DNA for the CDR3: TGTGCCAGTAGCCTCGACAGGGGGGATGAAAAACTGTTTTTT. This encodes CASSLDRGDEKLFF.

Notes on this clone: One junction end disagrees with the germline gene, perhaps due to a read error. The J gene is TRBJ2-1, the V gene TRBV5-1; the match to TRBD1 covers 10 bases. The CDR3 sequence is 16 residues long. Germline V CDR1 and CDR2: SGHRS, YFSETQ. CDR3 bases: TGCGCCAGCAGTTTGGATGGGACAGGGGAAAGGGGTTCTCAGTTCTTC. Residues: CASSLDGTGERGSQFF.

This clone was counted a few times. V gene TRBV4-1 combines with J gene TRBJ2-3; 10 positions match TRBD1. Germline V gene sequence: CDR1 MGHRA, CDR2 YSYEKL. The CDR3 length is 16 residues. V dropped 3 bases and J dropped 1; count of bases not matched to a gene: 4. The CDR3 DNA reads TGCGCCAGCAGCCAGGGACAGGGGCCACGCACAGATACGCAGTATTTT. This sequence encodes CASSQGQGPRTDTQYF.

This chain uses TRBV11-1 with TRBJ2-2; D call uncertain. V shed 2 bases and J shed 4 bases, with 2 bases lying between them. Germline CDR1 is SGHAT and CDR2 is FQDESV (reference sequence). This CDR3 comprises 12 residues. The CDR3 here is CASSLLTGELFF. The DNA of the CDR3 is TGTGCCAGCAGCTTACTCACCGGGGAGCTGTTTTTT.

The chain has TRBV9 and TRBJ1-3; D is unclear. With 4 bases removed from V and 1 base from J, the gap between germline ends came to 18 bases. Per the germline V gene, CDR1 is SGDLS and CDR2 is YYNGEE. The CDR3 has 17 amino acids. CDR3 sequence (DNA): TGTGCCAGCAGCCCCCTAGTGGATGCTGAATCTGGAAACACCATATATTTT. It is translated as CASSPLVDAESGNTIYF. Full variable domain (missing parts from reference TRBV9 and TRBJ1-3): DSGVTQTPKHLITATGQRVTLRCSPRSGDLSVYWYQQSLDQGLQFLIQYYNGEERAKGNILERFSAQQFPDLHSELNLSSLELGDSALYFCASSPLVDAESGNTIYFGEGSWLTVV.